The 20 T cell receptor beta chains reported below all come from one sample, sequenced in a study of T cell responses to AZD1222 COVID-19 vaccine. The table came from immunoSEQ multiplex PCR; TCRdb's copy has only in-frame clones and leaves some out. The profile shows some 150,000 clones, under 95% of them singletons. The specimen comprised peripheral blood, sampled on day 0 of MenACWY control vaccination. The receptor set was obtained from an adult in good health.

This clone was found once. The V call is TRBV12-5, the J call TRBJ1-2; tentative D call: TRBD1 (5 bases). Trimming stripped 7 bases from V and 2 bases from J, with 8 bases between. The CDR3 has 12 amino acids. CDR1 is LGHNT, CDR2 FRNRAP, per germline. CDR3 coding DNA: TGTGCTAGTGCTCCAGGGAACTATGGCTACACCTTC. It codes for CASAPGNYGYTF.

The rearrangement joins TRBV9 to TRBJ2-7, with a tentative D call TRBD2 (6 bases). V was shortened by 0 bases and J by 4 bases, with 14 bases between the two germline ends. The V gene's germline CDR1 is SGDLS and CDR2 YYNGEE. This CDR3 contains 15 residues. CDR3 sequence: CASSVGASEVYEQYF. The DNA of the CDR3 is TGTGCCAGCAGCGTAGGGGCTAGCGAGGTTTACGAGCAGTACTTC.

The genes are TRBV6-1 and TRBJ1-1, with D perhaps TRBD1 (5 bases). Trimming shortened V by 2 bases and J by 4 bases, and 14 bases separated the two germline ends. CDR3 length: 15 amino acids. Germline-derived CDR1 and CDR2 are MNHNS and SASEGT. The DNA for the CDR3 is TGTGCCAGCAGTGAATATTTGGACGGGGGCACTGAAGCTTTCTTT. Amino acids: CASSEYLDGGTEAFF.

The CDR3 DNA reads as TGCGCCAGCAGCTTGGACAGAAGGTACAATGAGCAGTTCTTC. Its translation is CASSLDRRYNEQFF. The chain has TRBV5-1 and TRBJ2-1; D call uncertain. Per the germline V gene, CDR1 is SGHRS and CDR2 is YFSETQ. V was clipped by 0 bases and J by 4 bases, with 8 bases between them. This CDR3 region has 14 residues. The full variable domain, completed using reference TRBV5-1 and TRBJ2-1, is KAGVTQTPRYLIKTRGQQVTLSCSPISGHRSVSWYQQTPGQGLQFLFEYFSETQRNKGNFPGRFSGRQFSNSRSEMNVSTLELGDSALYLCASSLDRRYNEQFFGPGTRLTVL.

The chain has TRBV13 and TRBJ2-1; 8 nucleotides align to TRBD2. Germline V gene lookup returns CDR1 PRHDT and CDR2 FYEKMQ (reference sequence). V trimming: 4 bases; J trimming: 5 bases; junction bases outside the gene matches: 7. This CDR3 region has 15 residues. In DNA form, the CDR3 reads TGTGCCAGCAGCTCCCGACTAGCGAAGAACAATGAGCAGTTCTTC. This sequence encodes CASSSRLAKNNEQFF.

The CDR3 loop reads CATSERGTQPQHF. CDR3 DNA: TGTGCCACCAGTGAACGGGGGACTCAGCCCCAGCATTTT. The chain joins TRBV24-1 to TRBJ1-5; possible D gene TRBD1, 5 bases. The CDR3 sequence is 13 residues long. Trimming shortened V by 4 bases and J by 6 bases, and 9 bases separated the two germline ends. Germline CDR1 reads KGHDR; CDR2 reads SFDVKD.

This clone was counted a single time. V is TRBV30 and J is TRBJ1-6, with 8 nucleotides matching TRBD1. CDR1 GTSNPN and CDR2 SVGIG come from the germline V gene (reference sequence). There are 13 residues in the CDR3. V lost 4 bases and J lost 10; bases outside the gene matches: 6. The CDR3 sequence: CAWTTGGESPLHF. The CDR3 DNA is TGTGCCTGGACTACAGGGGGGGAGTCACCCCTCCACTTT.

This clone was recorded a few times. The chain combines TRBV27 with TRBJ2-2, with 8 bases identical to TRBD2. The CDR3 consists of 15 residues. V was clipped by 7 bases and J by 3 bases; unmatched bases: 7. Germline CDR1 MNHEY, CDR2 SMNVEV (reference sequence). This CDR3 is CASTDGTRDTGELFF. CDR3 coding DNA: TGTGCCAGCACCGACGGGACTAGAGACACCGGGGAGCTGTTTTTT.

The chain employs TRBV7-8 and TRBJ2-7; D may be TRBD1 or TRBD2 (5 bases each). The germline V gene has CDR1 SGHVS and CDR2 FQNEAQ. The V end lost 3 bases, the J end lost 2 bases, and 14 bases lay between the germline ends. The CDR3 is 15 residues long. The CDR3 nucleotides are TGTGCCAGCAGCTTTTACCGGGACGCGGCCTACGAGCAGTACTTC. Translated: CASSFYRDAAYEQYF.

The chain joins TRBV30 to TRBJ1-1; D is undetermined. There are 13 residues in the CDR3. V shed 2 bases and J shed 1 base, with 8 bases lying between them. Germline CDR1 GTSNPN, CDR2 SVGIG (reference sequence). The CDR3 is CAWSRSKNTEAFF. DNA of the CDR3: TGTGCCTGGAGTCGCAGTAAGAACACTGAAGCTTTCTTT.

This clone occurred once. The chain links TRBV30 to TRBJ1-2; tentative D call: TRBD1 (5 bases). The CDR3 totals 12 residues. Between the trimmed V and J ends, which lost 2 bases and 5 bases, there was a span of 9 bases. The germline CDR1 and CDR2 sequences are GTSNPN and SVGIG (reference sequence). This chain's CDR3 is CAWSRQGYGYTF. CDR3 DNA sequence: TGTGCCTGGAGTAGGCAGGGATATGGCTACACCTTC.

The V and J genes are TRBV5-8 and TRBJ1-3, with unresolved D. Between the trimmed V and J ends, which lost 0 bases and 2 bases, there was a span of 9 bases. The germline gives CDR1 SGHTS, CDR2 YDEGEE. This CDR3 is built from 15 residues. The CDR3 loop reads CASSLDERAGNTIYF. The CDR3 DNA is TGTGCCAGCAGCTTGGATGAGAGGGCTGGAAACACCATATATTTT.

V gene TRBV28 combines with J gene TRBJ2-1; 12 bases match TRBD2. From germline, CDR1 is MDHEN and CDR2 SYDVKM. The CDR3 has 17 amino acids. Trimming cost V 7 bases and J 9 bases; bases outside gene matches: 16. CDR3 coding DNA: TGTGCCAGCACCTCTCAAACCGGACTAGCGGGAAAGGGTGAGCAGTTCTTC. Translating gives CASTSQTGLAGKGEQFF.

This CDR3 is CASSHDRGVYYGYTF. In DNA form, the CDR3 reads TGTGCCAGCAGCCACGACAGGGGGGTCTACTATGGCTACACCTTC. The V call is TRBV7-2, the J call TRBJ1-2; the match to TRBD1 covers 9 bases. The CDR3 runs 15 residues. Germline CDR1 reads SGHTA; CDR2 reads FQGNSA. The V segment lost 5 bases and the J segment 3 bases; nucleotides outside the gene matches: 7.

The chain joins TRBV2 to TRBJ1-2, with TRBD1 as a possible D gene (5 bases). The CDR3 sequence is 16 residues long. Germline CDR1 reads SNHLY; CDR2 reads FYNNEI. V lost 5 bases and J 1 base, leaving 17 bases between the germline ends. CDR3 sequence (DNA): TGTGCCAGCAGTCTCCTGGGGCAGACGATTAACTATGGCTACACCTTC. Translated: CASSLLGQTINYGYTF. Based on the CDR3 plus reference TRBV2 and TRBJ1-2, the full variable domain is EPEVTQTPSHQVTQMGQEVILRCVPISNHLYFYWYRQILGQKVEFLVSFYNNEISEKSEIFDDQFSVERPDGSNFTLKIRSTKLEDSAMYFCASSLLGQTINYGYTFGSGTRLTVV.

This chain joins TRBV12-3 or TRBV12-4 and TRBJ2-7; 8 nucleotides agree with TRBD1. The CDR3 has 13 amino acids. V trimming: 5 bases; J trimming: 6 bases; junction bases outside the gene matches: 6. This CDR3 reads CASSRQGAREQYF. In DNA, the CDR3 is TGTGCCAGCAGTCGGCAGGGGGCGCGCGAGCAGTACTTC.

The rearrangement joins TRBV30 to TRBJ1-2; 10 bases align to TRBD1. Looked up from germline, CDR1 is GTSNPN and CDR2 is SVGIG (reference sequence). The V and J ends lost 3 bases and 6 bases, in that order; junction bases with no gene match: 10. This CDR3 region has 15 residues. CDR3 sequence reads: CAWRSTHGTGDGYTF. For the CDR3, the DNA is TGTGCCTGGAGATCAACACATGGGACAGGGGATGGCTACACCTTC.

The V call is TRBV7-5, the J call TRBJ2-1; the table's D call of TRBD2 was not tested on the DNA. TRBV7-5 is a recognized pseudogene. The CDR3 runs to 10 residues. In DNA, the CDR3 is TGTGTCCCGAGCGGGAATGAGCAGTTCTTC. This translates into CVPSGNEQFF.

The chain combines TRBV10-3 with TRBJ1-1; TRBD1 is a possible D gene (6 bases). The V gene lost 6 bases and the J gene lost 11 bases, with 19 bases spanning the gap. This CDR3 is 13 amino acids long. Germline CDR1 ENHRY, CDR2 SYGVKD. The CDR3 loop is CAISQGRGNAAFF. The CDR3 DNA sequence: TGTGCCATCAGCCAGGGGCGGGGGAATGCTGCTTTCTTT.

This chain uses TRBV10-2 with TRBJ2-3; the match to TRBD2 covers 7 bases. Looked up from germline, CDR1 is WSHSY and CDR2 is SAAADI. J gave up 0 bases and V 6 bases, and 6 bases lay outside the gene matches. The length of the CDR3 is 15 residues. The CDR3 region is CASRLAGGSTDTQYF. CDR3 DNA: TGCGCCAGCAGATTAGCGGGTGGAAGCACAGATACGCAGTATTTT.